The clone carrying this TCR beta chain was counted ten times or more. Its target is unknown. These data originate in a study of T cells in Graves' hyperthyroidism and ophthalmopathy. Study conclusions and caveats: Ophthalmopathy got predicted by the model a median approximately 6.3 months before its onset. Ophthalmopathy was separated from stable hyperthyroidism by a 13 V-J model.

TCR beta CDR3 regions were amplified from RNA transcripts. HTBI primers were employed in a first-round RT-PCR of the TCR CDR3. TCRdb reprocessed the multiplex PCR reads via MiXCR and lists one record per CDR3 protein. The sample consists of about 570,000 distinct CDR3 sequences, roughly 50% of them appearing once. V gave up 2 bases and J gave up 4 bases; unmatched junction bases: 8. From germline, CDR1 is LGHNT and CDR2 FRNRAP. The CDR3 is made up of 16 amino acids. This TCR came from an adult woman with Graves' disease, either hyperthyroidism or ophthalmopathy (not recorded which). Material: peripheral blood or thyroid tissue (not recorded which). The rearrangement joins TRBV12-5 to TRBJ1-5; 7 positions match TRBD1. The DNA for the CDR3 is TGTGCTAGTGGTTTGCTTGGACAGGAGCCAAATCAGCCCCAGCATTTT. Its protein product is CASGLLGQEPNQPQHF.